The clone carrying this T cell receptor (beta chain) was seen only once. Its antigen is currently unknown. This sample is drawn from a study of cytomegalovirus exposure and HLA in healthy donors. Regarding the study as a whole: A later analysis, which compared TCR beta chains of equal frequency, found the HLA-associated ones more clonally expanded.

13 Jbeta primers and 60 Vbeta primers were used for the PCR. Assay: immunoSEQ multiplex PCR; the TCRdb copy retains only in-frame clones and omits some. The table includes approximately 38,000 clones, 66% detected once. Germline-derived CDR1 and CDR2 are SGHTA and FQGNSA. Trimming cost V 6 bases and J 7 bases, with 16 bases left between them. This CDR3 is 13 amino acids long. V and J are TRBV7-2 and TRBJ2-7; D possibly corresponds to TRBD2 (6 bases). The source is a man aged 50 or older in good health and CMV-seropositive. Specimen: PBMCs. CDR3 sequence: CASRVASGREQYF. CDR3 in DNA: TGTGCCAGCAGGGTAGCATCAGGGAGGGAGCAGTACTTC.